These 28 T cell receptor beta chains originate from one sample sequenced in a study of shared clonotypes between healthy human individuals. Method: immunoSEQ multiplex PCR; TCRdb's copy keeps in-frame clones and lacks some. Found here are 2 million to 3 million clones, 93% of them singletons; the top ten hold more than 0.35%. Specimen: naive CD4+ T cells from PBMCs. This sample's subset: CD45RA+ positively selected. The receptor set was obtained from a man between 18 and 35 years old in good health. Some clones in this sample may be carry-over from other donors' samples.

This chain connects TRBV21-1 to TRBJ1-5; TRBD1 is taken as the D call from the table, unchecked against the DNA. TRBV21-1 corresponds to a pseudogene. The CDR3 has 14 amino acids. CDR3 coding DNA: TGTGCCAGCGTACCGGGACAGGGAGATCAGCCCCAGCATTTT. It is translated as CASVPGQGDQPQHF.

This clone was detected once. CDR3 loop: CASRSGQPTEAFF. The DNA for the CDR3 is TGTGCCAGCAGATCGGGGCAGCCCACTGAAGCTTTCTTT. The chain links TRBV28 to TRBJ1-1; a possible D gene is TRBD1 (5 bases). V was trimmed by 6 bases and J by 4 bases, leaving 12 bases between them. CDR1 is MDHEN and CDR2 is SYDVKM in the germline V gene. CDR3 size: 13 residues.

Only a few counts were recorded for this clone. Different DNA sequences within this sample yield the same CDR3. The rearrangement joins TRBV5-1 to TRBJ2-2, with 9 bases that match TRBD1. Germline V gene data show CDR1 as SGHRS and CDR2 as YFSETQ. The CDR3 contains 15 residues. Trimming at V came to 3 bases and at J to 1 base, leaving 1 base not matched to a gene. CDR3 sequence: CASSWGQGNTGELFF. In DNA form, the CDR3 reads TGCGCCAGCAGCTGGGGACAGGGGAACACCGGGGAGCTGTTTTTT.

This clone showed up just once. This rearrangement joins TRBV7-2 to TRBJ2-5; D may be TRBD1 (5 bases). Trimming pared 5 bases from V and 4 bases from J, leaving 11 bases between. CDR3 length: 13 amino acids. Germline CDR1 is SGHTA and CDR2 is FQGNSA. The chain's CDR3 is CASSMLRGETQYF. The CDR3 DNA follows: TGTGCCAGCAGCATGCTTAGGGGAGAGACCCAGTACTTC.

This chain links TRBV28 with TRBJ1-1, with a weak D call TRBD1 (5 bases). The V gene's germline CDR1 is MDHEN and CDR2 SYDVKM. The V gene lost 1 base and the J gene lost 7 bases, with 19 bases spanning the gap. The CDR3 loop spans 16 amino acids. The CDR3 DNA reads TGTGCCAGCAGTTTATTTTCTCGGGGAGGAAGGGGTGAAGCTTTCTTT. Amino acids: CASSLFSRGGRGEAFF.

Only one count was recorded for this clone. The chain employs TRBV10-1 and TRBJ2-7; D possibly corresponds to TRBD1 (6 bases). This CDR3 has 12 amino acids. V was shortened by 8 bases and J by 3 bases, with 11 bases between the two germline ends. Germline loops: CDR1 WNHNN, CDR2 SYGVQD (reference sequence). DNA for the CDR3: TGCGCCAGCGGTACAGGGAACTACGAGCAGTACTTC. Its protein is CASGTGNYEQYF.

The V gene is TRBV28, the J gene TRBJ1-5; TRBD1 agrees at 11 bases. Germline V CDR1 and CDR2: MDHEN, SYDVKM. The V gene end was trimmed by 2 bases and the J gene end by 7 bases; junction bases not matched to a gene: 4. The CDR3 consists of 15 residues. This CDR3 reads CASSLGGQGDQPQHF. For the CDR3, the DNA is TGTGCCAGCAGTTTAGGGGGACAGGGGGACCAGCCCCAGCATTTT.

The chain uses TRBV29-1 and TRBJ2-7, with 9 bases fitting TRBD2. Germline trimming cut 6 bases from V and 2 bases from J; bases unmatched to any gene: 8. The CDR3 consists of 14 residues. The germline V gene encodes CDR1 SQVTM and CDR2 ANQGSEA. CDR3 sequence (DNA): TGCAGCGTCACATTAGCGGGAGAGACCTACGAGCAGTACTTC. This gives the protein CSVTLAGETYEQYF.

This clone was detected only once. The chain carries TRBV7-9 and TRBJ2-7, with 12 positions matching TRBD2. The J segment lost 2 bases and the V segment lost 5 bases, leaving 4 bases of the junction unmatched. Germline loops: CDR1 SEHNR, CDR2 FQNEAQ (reference sequence). CDR3 length: 15 amino acids. CDR3 region: CASSSLAGGTYEQYF. The CDR3 bases are TGTGCCAGCAGCAGTCTAGCGGGAGGGACCTACGAGCAGTACTTC.

V usage is TRBV4-3 and J usage is TRBJ2-1; 13 bases fit TRBD2. V trimming: 4 bases; J trimming: 9 bases; junction bases outside the gene matches: 12. Germline CDR1 reads LGHNA; CDR2 reads YSLEER. The CDR3 has 17 amino acids. DNA of the CDR3: TGCGCCAGCAGCCCTCAAGGACTAGCGGGAGAAGTACGTGAGCAGTTCTTC. Translating it yields CASSPQGLAGEVREQFF.

As to this clone: Additional DNA sequences in this sample encode the identical CDR3. The rearrangement joins TRBV6-5 to TRBJ1-5; 8 positions match TRBD1. Germline trimming cut 6 bases from V and 4 bases from J; bases unmatched to any gene: 5. CDR3 length: 14 amino acids. In germline, CDR1 is MNHEY, CDR2 SVGAGI. The chain's CDR3 is CASRGQGSNQPQHF. The CDR3 DNA is TGTGCCAGCAGAGGACAGGGCTCTAATCAGCCCCAGCATTTT.

Of note for this clone: The junction does not match germline at one end; this may be a read error. The V gene is TRBV29-1, the J gene TRBJ1-4, with a weak D call TRBD1 (5 bases). The CDR3 sequence is 11 residues long. Per germline, CDR1 SQVTM and CDR2 ANQGSEA. The chain's CDR3 is CSVGEAGGETF. The CDR3, as DNA: TGCAGCGTTGGTGAGGCCGGGGGAGAGACTTTT.

The chain couples TRBV2 to TRBJ2-2; tentatively, D is TRBD1 (6 bases). The germline CDR1 and CDR2 sequences are SNHLY and FYNNEI. The V end was cut by 6 bases, the J end by 6 bases, with 11 bases between. CDR3 size: 13 residues. The CDR3 loop reads CASRTTGPGELFF. CDR3 sequence (DNA): TGTGCCAGCAGGACGACAGGTCCCGGGGAGCTGTTTTTT.

The rearrangement links TRBV13 to TRBJ2-3; 12 bases fit TRBD2. The length of the CDR3 is 16 residues. V lost 5 bases and J lost 6; bases outside the gene matches: 9. Germline loops: CDR1 PRHDT, CDR2 FYEKMQ (reference sequence). The CDR3 loop reads CASSLRLAGAGDTQYF. CDR3 nucleotides: TGTGCCAGCAGCCTTAGACTAGCGGGAGCCGGGGATACGCAGTATTTT.

As to this clone: Within the sample, other DNA sequences also encode this same CDR3. V and J are TRBV5-1 and TRBJ2-1; D not certain. Trimming removed 0 bases from V and 7 bases from J, with 8 bases in between. The CDR3 sequence is 13 residues long. Germline V gene sequence: CDR1 SGHRS, CDR2 YFSETQ. The CDR3 loop is CASSLGAVNEQFF. The CDR3 DNA sequence: TGCGCCAGCAGCTTGGGGGCAGTAAATGAGCAGTTCTTC.

The chain has TRBV6-5 and TRBJ2-4; 7 bases are a match to TRBD1. The CDR3 spans 14 residues. V was clipped by 6 bases and J by 0 bases; unmatched bases: 2. The germline CDR1 and CDR2 sequences are MNHEY and SVGAGI. Here the CDR3 DNA reads TGTGCCAGCAGACAGGGGTTAGCCAAAAACATTCAGTACTTC. Residues: CASRQGLAKNIQYF.

In its sample, this clone was seen once. The rearrangement uses TRBV18 and TRBJ2-1; TRBD1 agrees at 7 bases. Per germline, CDR1 KGHSH and CDR2 LQKENI. With 3 bases clipped from V and 4 bases from J, the junction kept 9 bases outside the gene matches. The CDR3 has 16 residues. DNA of the CDR3: TGTGCCAGCTCACCCACCGCCGGGACAGAGTACAATGAGCAGTTCTTC. It translates to CASSPTAGTEYNEQFF.

The chain combines TRBV5-1 with TRBJ2-7, with D maybe TRBD2 (6 bases). V was shortened by 4 bases and J by 2 bases, with 19 bases between the two germline ends. Germline V CDR1 and CDR2: SGHRS, YFSETQ. The CDR3 runs 16 residues. In DNA form, the CDR3 reads TGCGCCAGCAGCGCGGGATCGTTAGCGTCCACCTACGAGCAGTACTTC. Translating it yields CASSAGSLASTYEQYF. Filled out from reference TRBV5-1 and TRBJ2-7, the complete variable domain reads KAGVTQTPRYLIKTRGQQVTLSCSPISGHRSVSWYQQTPGQGLQFLFEYFSETQRNKGNFPGRFSGRQFSNSRSEMNVSTLELGDSALYLCASSAGSLASTYEQYFGPGTRLTVT.

This clone was seen only a few times. Other DNA sequences in this sample translate to the same CDR3. The J gene is TRBJ2-5, the V gene TRBV5-1; TRBD1 is a possible D gene (6 bases). V was shortened by 0 bases and J by 1 base, with 10 bases between the two germline ends. CDR1 and CDR2 (germline): SGHRS, YFSETQ. This CDR3 is 15 amino acids long. The DNA for the CDR3 is TGCGCCAGCAGCTTGGCCGGGACACCCCAAGAGACCCAGTACTTC. Translation gives CASSLAGTPQETQYF.

The chain couples TRBV5-4 to TRBJ2-7, with D possibly TRBD2 on 6 matching bases. Deletions cut 5 bases from V and 6 bases from J, with 18 bases between. Germline loops: CDR1 SGHNT, CDR2 YYREEE (reference sequence). There are 14 residues in the CDR3. The chain's CDR3 is CASSTGTPPAEQYF. Written as DNA, the CDR3 is TGTGCCAGCAGTACGGGGACTCCTCCAGCCGAGCAGTACTTC.

J is TRBJ2-2 and V is TRBV2; 10 bases agree with TRBD2. The V gene end was trimmed by 6 bases and the J gene end by 5 bases; junction bases not matched to a gene: 9. The CDR3 sequence is 16 residues long. Germline V gene sequence: CDR1 SNHLY, CDR2 FYNNEI. CDR3 loop: CASRPPSGSLTGELFF. CDR3 bases: TGTGCCAGCAGACCACCTAGCGGGAGTTTAACCGGGGAGCTGTTTTTT.

The chain carries TRBV13 and TRBJ2-6; perhaps TRBD1 as D (5 bases). V was pared by 8 bases and J by 1 base, with 12 bases between. CDR1 and CDR2 from the germline V gene are PRHDT and FYEKMQ (reference sequence). The CDR3 runs to 15 residues. CDR3 DNA: TGTGCCAGCGGCAGTCCAGGGTCTGGGGCCAACGTCCTGACTTTC. It yields the protein CASGSPGSGANVLTF.

Here the CDR3 reads CASSYSGTGYQPQHF. In DNA, the CDR3 is TGTGCCAGCAGTTACTCCGGGACAGGGTATCAGCCCCAGCATTTT. The chain uses TRBV6-5 and TRBJ1-5; TRBD1 matches at 9 bases. Germline V CDR1 and CDR2: MNHEY, SVGAGI. V gave up 0 bases and J gave up 5 bases; unmatched junction bases: 2. The CDR3 is 15 amino acids.

The genes are TRBV5-1 and TRBJ2-5; the D gene is possibly TRBD2 (5 bases). The germline V and J ends were trimmed by 0 bases and 5 bases, with 11 bases remaining between them. Germline CDR1 SGHRS, CDR2 YFSETQ. The CDR3 runs to 14 residues. The CDR3 DNA sequence: TGCGCCAGCAGCTTGGGAGGGAGAGGGGAGACCCAGTACTTC. As protein: CASSLGGRGETQYF. The full variable domain, rest sourced from reference TRBV5-1 and TRBJ2-5, is KAGVTQTPRYLIKTRGQQVTLSCSPISGHRSVSWYQQTPGQGLQFLFEYFSETQRNKGNFPGRFSGRQFSNSRSEMNVSTLELGDSALYLCASSLGGRGETQYFGPGTRLLVL.

The gene calls are TRBV5-1 and TRBJ2-1, with D perhaps TRBD2 (5 bases). Germline lookup yields CDR1 SGHRS and CDR2 YFSETQ. V lost 0 bases and J 9 bases, leaving 16 bases between the germline ends. The CDR3 extends over 15 amino acids. CDR3 nucleotide sequence: TGCGCCAGCAGCTTGGGTCGGGATTTTGTGGTTGAGCAGTTCTTC. Its protein is CASSLGRDFVVEQFF.

J is TRBJ1-5 and V is TRBV28; the match to TRBD1 covers 8 bases. The CDR3 runs 12 residues. CDR1 and CDR2 from the germline V gene are MDHEN and SYDVKM. Losses at the gene ends were 9 bases for V and 10 bases for J; bases not matched to a gene: 8. The CDR3 region is CASRTGRGPQHF. DNA for the CDR3: TGTGCCAGTCGGACAGGGAGAGGACCCCAGCATTTT. Complete variable domain (other parts from reference TRBV28 and TRBJ1-5): DVKVTQSSRYLVKRTGEKVFLECVQDMDHENMFWYRQDPGLGLRLIYFSYDVKMKEKGDIPEGYSVSREKKERFSLILESASTNQTSMYLCASRTGRGPQHFGDGTRLSIL.

This clone has only one observation. The chain carries TRBV5-5 and TRBJ1-1; 7 bases fit TRBD1. V was clipped by 4 bases and J by 4 bases; unmatched bases: 10. The CDR3 has 15 residues. Per germline, CDR1 SGHKS and CDR2 YYEKEE (reference sequence). The CDR3 DNA follows: TGTGCCAGCAGCCCACTCAGACAGGGAGGCACTGAAGCTTTCTTT. Translating gives CASSPLRQGGTEAFF. Using reference TRBV5-5 and TRBJ1-1 for the parts outside the CDR3, the full variable domain is DAGVTQSPTHLIKTRGQQVTLRCSPISGHKSVSWYQQVLGQGPQFIFQYYEKEERGRGNFPDRFSARQFPNYSSELNVNALLLGDSALYLCASSPLRQGGTEAFFGQGTRLTVV.

This clone has just one count. The chain links TRBV4-1 to TRBJ2-7; possibly TRBD1 for D (5 bases). The CDR3 consists of 14 residues. Per germline, CDR1 MGHRA and CDR2 YSYEKL. The V end was cut by 1 base, the J end by 7 bases, with 14 bases between. CDR3 nucleotides: TGCGCCAGCAGCCAAGTGGGTGGGGCTTGGGAGCAGTACTTC. Protein sequence: CASSQVGGAWEQYF.